This T cell receptor (beta chain) was identified during a study of blood T cell repertoires in COVID-19. Overall study context: Sites in the United States, Italy and Spain provided acute and convalescent COVID-19 samples. T cells, B-cell-depleted T cells, or PBMCs provided the cDNA or gDNA that served as material.

This clone is a singleton in its sample. This table comes from immunoSEQ multiplex PCR, and its TCRdb copy is limited to in-frame clones, with some not included. The repertoire holds 340,000 or so clones, with around four fifths as singletons. V gave up 0 bases and J gave up 6 bases, with 6 bases separating them. Germline CDR1 LNHNV, CDR2 YYDKDF (reference sequence). This CDR3 region has 13 residues. The specimen was peripheral blood. The sequence came from a man aged 25 to 40 with active or convalescent COVID-19. The chain uses TRBV15 and TRBJ1-5; no definite D call. The CDR3 sequence is CATSREGVQPQHF. The CDR3 DNA is TGTGCCACCAGCAGAGAGGGAGTTCAGCCCCAGCATTTT.